The rows below give T cell receptor beta chains drawn from one sample of a study of beta chain features in type 1 diabetes. Generated by immunoSEQ multiplex PCR, the TCRdb table keeps only in-frame clones and is missing some. The sample lists hundreds of thousands of clones, approximately 11% occurring once. The sequencing sample was made of naive CD4+ T cells from blood. These receptors originate from a man aged 30 to 39 with type 1 diabetes. The CDR3 runs from the conserved cysteine through the conserved F or W. A D gene is named only where the DNA matches it firmly. Expanded clones get a size class; other rows say once, few or many, or leave the size out.

CDR3 DNA,CDR3 protein,J gene,V gene,D gene,clone size
TGTGCCAGCAGCGCCGACAGCCACGAGCAGTACTTC,CASSADSHEQYF,TRBJ2-7,TRBV6-5,-,-
TGTGCCAGCAGGATGGACAGCCACAATGAGCAGTTCTTC,CASRMDSHNEQFF,TRBJ2-1,TRBV11-2,-,-
TGTGCCAGCAGCCGAGGGACTAGCGGGTTAACCGATACGCAGTATTTT,CASSRGTSGLTDTQYF,TRBJ2-3,TRBV7-3,TRBD2,-
TGTGCCAGCAGTTCAGGGGAGAATCAGCCCCAGCATTTT,CASSSGENQPQHF,TRBJ1-5,TRBV11-2,-,-
TGCGCCAGCAGCTTACAGGGGGAAGAGACCCAGTACTTC,CASSLQGEETQYF,TRBJ2-5,TRBV5-1,TRBD1,-
TGCGCCAGCAGCTTGGGACAATACTCCTACGAGCAGTACTTC,CASSLGQYSYEQYF,TRBJ2-7,TRBV5-1,-,-
TGTGCCTGGAGTTCCCTAGCGGGGGCCCAGGGGACCCAGTACTTC,CAWSSLAGAQGTQYF,TRBJ2-5,TRBV30,TRBD2,few
TGTGCCAGCAGCTTAATTCCCGTCTCCACAGATACGCAGTATTTT,CASSLIPVSTDTQYF,TRBJ2-3,TRBV7-3,-,-
TGTGCCAGCAGTCGTACAGGGGGCTCCTACGAGCAGTACTTC,CASSRTGGSYEQYF,TRBJ2-7,TRBV6-5,TRBD1,few
TGTGCCAGCAGCCGGTTAAGCGGGGGGGCCGGCACAGATACGCAGTATTTT,CASSRLSGGAGTDTQYF,TRBJ2-3,TRBV5-4,TRBD2,-
TGTGCCAGCAGCTTGGACAGGGCGGCCTACAATGAGCAGTTCTTC,CASSLDRAAYNEQFF,TRBJ2-1,TRBV7-2,TRBD1,few
TGTGCCAGCGGCGGGGGGGCCGGTGAGACCCAGTACTTC,CASGGGAGETQYF,TRBJ2-5,TRBV7-3,TRBD2,-
TGTGCCAGCAGTTTAAAGGGGGCCACCGGGGAGCTGTTTTTT,CASSLKGATGELFF,TRBJ2-2,TRBV27,TRBD1,-
TGTGCCATCAGTGGACTTGGTTTCAAGGACATTCAGTACTTC,CAISGLGFKDIQYF,TRBJ2-4,TRBV10-3,-,-
TGTGCCAGTAGTATGCGCGGGTCGAGAGCTTTCTTT,CASSMRGSRAFF,TRBJ1-1,TRBV19,-,-
TGTGCCAGCAGGCCGGGACTAGCGCAGGAGACCCAGTACTTC,CASRPGLAQETQYF,TRBJ2-5,TRBV2,TRBD2,few
TGTGCCAGTAGTATCAACAGGGGAAAGGCTGGGGCCAACGTCCTGACTTTC,CASSINRGKAGANVLTF,TRBJ2-6,TRBV19,TRBD1,-
TGTGCCAGCAGCTTGGTGTCGGGTCATTCACCCCTCCACTTT,CASSLVSGHSPLHF,TRBJ1-6,TRBV5-4,-,-
TGTGCCAGCAGTTTTCGTGCGGAATATTATTCACCCCTCCACTTT,CASSFRAEYYSPLHF,TRBJ1-6,TRBV6-5,-,few
TGTGCCAGCAGCTTAGGGGGCCAAAACATTCAGTACTTC,CASSLGGQNIQYF,TRBJ2-4,TRBV7-3,-,few
TGTGCCAGCAGCAAGGTGCCGCCGGGACAGGGGGTTCTAAGCCCTTACAATGAGCAGTTCTTC,CASSKVPPGQGVLSPYNEQFF,TRBJ2-1,TRBV2,TRBD1,few
TGTGCCAGCAGCACGGGACAGGGTTTAGAAAAACTGTTTTTT,CASSTGQGLEKLFF,TRBJ1-4,TRBV9,TRBD1,-
TGCAGCTCGGGAGATACGCAGTATTTT,CSSGDTQYF,TRBJ2-3,TRBV29-1,-,many
TGTGCCAGCAGCTCGGGAAGGGCCGAGCAGTACTTC,CASSSGRAEQYF,TRBJ2-7,TRBV5-6,-,few
TGCGCCAGCAGCATAGGACAGGGTTTTGGAGAGCAGTACTTC,CASSIGQGFGEQYF,TRBJ2-7,TRBV5-1,TRBD1,-
TGCGCCAGCAGCCTCCGACAGGGTGCCTACGAGCAGTACTTC,CASSLRQGAYEQYF,TRBJ2-7,TRBV5-1,TRBD1,-
TGTGCCAGCAGCAAAAACAGGGACCACGAGCAGTACTTC,CASSKNRDHEQYF,TRBJ2-7,TRBV7-3,-,few
TGTGCCAGCAGCGGTACGGCAGGCTCCTCTGGAAACACCATATATTTT,CASSGTAGSSGNTIYF,TRBJ1-3,TRBV7-2,-,-
TGTGCCAGCATCCAATGGGGAGGAACCCAGTACTTC,CASIQWGGTQYF,TRBJ2-5,TRBV28,-,few
TGTGCCAGCAGTTACGACAAGCCCTACGAGCAGTACTTC,CASSYDKPYEQYF,TRBJ2-7,TRBV6-6,-,few
TGTGCCAGCAGCTCTTCTACAGCCTACGAGCAGTACTTC,CASSSSTAYEQYF,TRBJ2-7,TRBV11-3,-,-
TGTGCCAGCAGCCCAGGGGGCTCTGGGGCCAACGTCCTGACTTTC,CASSPGGSGANVLTF,TRBJ2-6,TRBV7-3,TRBD1,few
TGTGCCAGCAGCTGGGGGGGTTCTGGGGCCAACGTCCTGACTTTC,CASSWGGSGANVLTF,TRBJ2-6,TRBV6-5,TRBD2,-
TGTGCCAGCAGCCAAGAGCTAGCGGGGTACGAGCAGTACTTC,CASSQELAGYEQYF,TRBJ2-7,TRBV4-2,TRBD2,few
TGTGCCAGCAGCTTAGCTGCCGGGACCGGGGAGCTGTTTTTT,CASSLAAGTGELFF,TRBJ2-2,TRBV11-1,-,-
TGTGCCAGCAGCTTCTCAGGGTTCATGAACACTGAAGCTTTCTTT,CASSFSGFMNTEAFF,TRBJ1-1,TRBV7-2,-,few
TGTGCCAGCAGTGGACTTTTAAACATTCAGTACTTC,CASSGLLNIQYF,TRBJ2-4,TRBV2,-,-
TGTGCCAGCTCACCGTCCACGGTCCTCTACGAGCAGTACTTC,CASSPSTVLYEQYF,TRBJ2-7,TRBV18,-,-
TGCGCCAGCAGCAGAAGACTAGCGGGGTTGTGGGAGACCCAGTACTTC,CASSRRLAGLWETQYF,TRBJ2-5,TRBV5-1,TRBD2,few
TGTGCCAGCAGCCAAGACCGGACAGGGGGCCGTATAGTCTACACCTTC,CASSQDRTGGRIVYTF,TRBJ1-2,TRBV4-2,TRBD1,few
TGTGCCAGCACTCAGGCCGGTTCCCTTAACTATGGCTACACCTTC,CASTQAGSLNYGYTF,TRBJ1-2,TRBV27,-,-
TGTGCCAGCAGTTTCGGGGACAGAGAAGCTTTCTTT,CASSFGDREAFF,TRBJ1-1,TRBV28,TRBD1,few
TGCGCCAGCAGCCAAGACAGGGGCTTTACTGGGGCCAACGTCCTGACTTTC,CASSQDRGFTGANVLTF,TRBJ2-6,TRBV5-1,TRBD1,-